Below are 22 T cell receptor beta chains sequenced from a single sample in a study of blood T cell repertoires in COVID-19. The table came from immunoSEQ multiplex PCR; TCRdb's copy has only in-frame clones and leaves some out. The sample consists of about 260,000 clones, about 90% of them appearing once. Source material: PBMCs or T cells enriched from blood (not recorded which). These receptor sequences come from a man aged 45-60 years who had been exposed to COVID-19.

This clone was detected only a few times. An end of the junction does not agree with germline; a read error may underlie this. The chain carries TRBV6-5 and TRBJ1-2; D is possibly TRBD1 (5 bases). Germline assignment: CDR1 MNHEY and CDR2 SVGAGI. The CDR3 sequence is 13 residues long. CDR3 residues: CASSDSTVYGYTF. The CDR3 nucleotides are TGTGCCAGCAGTGACTCGACAGTCTATGGCTACACCTTC.

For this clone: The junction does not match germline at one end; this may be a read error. The CDR3 bases are TGTGCCAGCTCCCCACCCGGGCTAGCGGATCAAGAGACCCAGTACTTC. It encodes CASSPPGLADQETQYF. The chain links TRBV18 to TRBJ2-5, with TRBD2 identical over 7 bases. The V gene's germline CDR1 is KGHSH and CDR2 LQKENI. This CDR3 spans 16 amino acids.

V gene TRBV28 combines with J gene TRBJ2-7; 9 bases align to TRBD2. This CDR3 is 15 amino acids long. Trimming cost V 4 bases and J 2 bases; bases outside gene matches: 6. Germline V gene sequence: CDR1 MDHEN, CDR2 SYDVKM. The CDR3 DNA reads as TGTGCCAGCAGTTCGGGGACTAGCATTCCCTACGAGCAGTACGTC. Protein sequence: CASSSGTSIPYEQYV.

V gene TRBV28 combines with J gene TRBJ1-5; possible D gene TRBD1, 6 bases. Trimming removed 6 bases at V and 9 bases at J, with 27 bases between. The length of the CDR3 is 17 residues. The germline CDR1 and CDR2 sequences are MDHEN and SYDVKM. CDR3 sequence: CASRTLGRGPGDGPQHF. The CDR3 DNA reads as TGTGCCAGCAGGACTCTAGGGAGGGGCCCAGGGGACGGGCCCCAGCATTTT. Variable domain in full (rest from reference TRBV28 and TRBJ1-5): DVKVTQSSRYLVKRTGEKVFLECVQDMDHENMFWYRQDPGLGLRLIYFSYDVKMKEKGDIPEGYSVSREKKERFSLILESASTNQTSMYLCASRTLGRGPGDGPQHFGDGTRLSIL.

CDR3 DNA: TGTGCCAGCAGCGACTCCTCTGGGGCCAACGTCCTGACTTTC. Translation gives CASSDSSGANVLTF. The chain joins TRBV7-9 to TRBJ2-6; D is unresolved. The V end was cut by 5 bases, the J end by 0 bases, with 5 bases between. There are 14 residues in the CDR3. The germline V gene has CDR1 SEHNR and CDR2 FQNEAQ (reference sequence).

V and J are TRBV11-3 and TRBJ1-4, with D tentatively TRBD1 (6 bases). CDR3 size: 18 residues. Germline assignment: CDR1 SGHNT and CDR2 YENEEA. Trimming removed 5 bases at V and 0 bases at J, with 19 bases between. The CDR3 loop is CASSPRVGRGATNEKLFF. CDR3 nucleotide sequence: TGTGCCAGCAGCCCGCGAGTGGGCAGGGGCGCAACTAATGAAAAACTGTTTTTT.

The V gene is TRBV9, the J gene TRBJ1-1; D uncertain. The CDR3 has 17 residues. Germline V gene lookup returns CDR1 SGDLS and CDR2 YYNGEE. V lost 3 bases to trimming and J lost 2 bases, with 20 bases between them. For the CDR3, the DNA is TGTGCCAGCAGCGCGGGAACACAGAAGGCCGATAACACTGAAGCTTTCTTT. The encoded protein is CASSAGTQKADNTEAFF. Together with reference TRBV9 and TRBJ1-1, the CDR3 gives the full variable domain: DSGVTQTPKHLITATGQRVTLRCSPRSGDLSVYWYQQSLDQGLQFLIQYYNGEERAKGNILERFSAQQFPDLHSELNLSSLELGDSALYFCASSAGTQKADNTEAFFGQGTRLTVV.

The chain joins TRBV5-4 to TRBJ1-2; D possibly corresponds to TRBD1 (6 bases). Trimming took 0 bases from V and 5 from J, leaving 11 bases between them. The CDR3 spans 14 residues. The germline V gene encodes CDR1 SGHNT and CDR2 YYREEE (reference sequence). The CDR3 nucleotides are TGTGCCAGCAGCTTGGAGGACAGCCCTTATGGCTACACCTTC. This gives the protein CASSLEDSPYGYTF.

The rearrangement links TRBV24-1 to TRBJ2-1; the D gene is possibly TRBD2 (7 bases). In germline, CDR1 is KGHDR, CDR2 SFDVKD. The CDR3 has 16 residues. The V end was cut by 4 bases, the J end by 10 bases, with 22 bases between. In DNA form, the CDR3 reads TGTGCCACCAGTGACCCCCCCGGGGGGCGGACAATGGAGCAGTTCTTC. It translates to CATSDPPGGRTMEQFF.

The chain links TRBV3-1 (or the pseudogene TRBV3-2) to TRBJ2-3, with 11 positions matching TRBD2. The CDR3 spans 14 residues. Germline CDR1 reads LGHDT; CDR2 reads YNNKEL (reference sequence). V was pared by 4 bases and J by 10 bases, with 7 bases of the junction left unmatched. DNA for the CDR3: TGTGCCAGCAGCCGGACTAGCGGGCCCGGGGCGCAGTATTTT. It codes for CASSRTSGPGAQYF.

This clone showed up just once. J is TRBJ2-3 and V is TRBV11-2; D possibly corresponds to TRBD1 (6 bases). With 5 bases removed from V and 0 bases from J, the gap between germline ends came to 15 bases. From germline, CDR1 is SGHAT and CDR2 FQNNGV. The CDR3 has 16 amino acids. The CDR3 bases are TGTGCCAGCAGCGTGGGGGCACAGGTTAGCACAGATACGCAGTATTTT. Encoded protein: CASSVGAQVSTDTQYF.

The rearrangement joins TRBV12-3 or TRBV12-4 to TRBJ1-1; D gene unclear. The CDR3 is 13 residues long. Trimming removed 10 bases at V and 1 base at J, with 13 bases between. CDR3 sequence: CATLVLGNTEAFF. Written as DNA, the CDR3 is TGTGCCACCCTAGTTTTGGGGAACACTGAAGCTTTCTTT.

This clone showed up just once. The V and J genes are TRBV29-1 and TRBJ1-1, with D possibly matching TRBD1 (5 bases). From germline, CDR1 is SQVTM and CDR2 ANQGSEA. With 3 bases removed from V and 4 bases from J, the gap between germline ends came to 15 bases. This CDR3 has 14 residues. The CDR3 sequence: CSVERQPKGTEAFF. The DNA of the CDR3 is TGCAGCGTTGAGAGACAGCCTAAGGGCACTGAAGCTTTCTTT.

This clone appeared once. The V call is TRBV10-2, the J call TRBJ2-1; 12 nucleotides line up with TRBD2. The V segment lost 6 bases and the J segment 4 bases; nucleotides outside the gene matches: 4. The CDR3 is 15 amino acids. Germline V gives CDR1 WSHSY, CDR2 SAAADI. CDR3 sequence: CASRLAGGNYNEQFF. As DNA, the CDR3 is TGCGCCAGCAGACTAGCGGGGGGTAATTACAATGAGCAGTTCTTC.

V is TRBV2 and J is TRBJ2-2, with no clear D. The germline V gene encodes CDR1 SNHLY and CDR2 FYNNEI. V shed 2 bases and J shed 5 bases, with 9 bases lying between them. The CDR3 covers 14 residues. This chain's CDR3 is CASSENWATGELFF. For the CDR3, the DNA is TGTGCCAGCAGTGAAAACTGGGCTACCGGGGAGCTGTTTTTT.

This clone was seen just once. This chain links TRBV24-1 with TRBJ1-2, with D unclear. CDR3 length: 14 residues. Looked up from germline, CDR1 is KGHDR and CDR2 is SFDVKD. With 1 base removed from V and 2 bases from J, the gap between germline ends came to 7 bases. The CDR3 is CATSDFNGNYGYTF. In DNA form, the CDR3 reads TGTGCCACCAGTGATTTTAACGGGAACTATGGCTACACCTTC.

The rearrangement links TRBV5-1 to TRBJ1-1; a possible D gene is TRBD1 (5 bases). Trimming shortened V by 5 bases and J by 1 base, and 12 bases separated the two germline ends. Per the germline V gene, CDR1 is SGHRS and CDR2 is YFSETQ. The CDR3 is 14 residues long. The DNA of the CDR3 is TGCGCCAGCAGGGAACTACAGGAGAACACTGAAGCTTTCTTT. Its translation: CASRELQENTEAFF.

This CDR3 is CASRGTSGFADTQYF. As DNA, the CDR3 is TGTGCCAGTAGGGGGACTAGCGGGTTTGCAGATACGCAGTATTTT. This sequence joins TRBV19 and TRBJ2-3, with 12 bases matching TRBD2. This CDR3 contains 15 residues. Trimming took 6 bases from V and 4 from J; bases not matched to a gene: 5. Germline loops: CDR1 LNHDA, CDR2 SQIVND (reference sequence).

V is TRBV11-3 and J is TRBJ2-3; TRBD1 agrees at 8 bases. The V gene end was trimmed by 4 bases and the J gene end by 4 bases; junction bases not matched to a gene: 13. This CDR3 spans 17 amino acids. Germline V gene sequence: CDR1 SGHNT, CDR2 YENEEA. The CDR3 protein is CASSYGGRGRIADTQYF. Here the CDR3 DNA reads TGTGCCAGCAGCTACGGGGGCAGGGGGCGAATCGCAGATACGCAGTATTTT.

CDR3 loop: CASSLNRGSYNEQFF. CDR3 in DNA: TGTGCCAGCAGCTTAAACAGGGGGTCCTACAATGAGCAGTTCTTC. The rearrangement links TRBV7-3 to TRBJ2-1; 8 positions agree with TRBD1. The CDR3 runs 15 residues. Losses at the gene ends were 1 base for V and 1 base for J; bases not matched to a gene: 0. CDR1 SGHTA and CDR2 FQGTGA come from the germline V gene.

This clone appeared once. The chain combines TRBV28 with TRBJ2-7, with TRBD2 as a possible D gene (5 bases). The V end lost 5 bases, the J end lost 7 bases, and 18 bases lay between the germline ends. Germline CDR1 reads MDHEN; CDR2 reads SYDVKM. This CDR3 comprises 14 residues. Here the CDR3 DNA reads TGTGCCAGCAGTCCAGGTCTAACTCCGGGGGAGCAGTACTTC. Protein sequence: CASSPGLTPGEQYF.

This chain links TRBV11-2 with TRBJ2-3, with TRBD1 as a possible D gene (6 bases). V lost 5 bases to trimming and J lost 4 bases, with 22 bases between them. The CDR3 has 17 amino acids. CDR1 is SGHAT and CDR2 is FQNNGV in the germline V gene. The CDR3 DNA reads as TGTGCCAGCAGCGCCCGGGACATCCCAATGCGGGCAGATACGCAGTATTTT. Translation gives CASSARDIPMRADTQYF. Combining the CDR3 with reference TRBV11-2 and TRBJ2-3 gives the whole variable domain EAGVAQSPRYKIIEKRQSVAFWCNPISGHATLYWYQQILGQGPKLLIQFQNNGVVDDSQLPKDRFSAERLKGVDSTLKIQPAKLEDSAVYLCASSARDIPMRADTQYFGPGTRLTVL.